The 20 T cell receptor beta chains in this list originate from one sample, sequenced in a study of T-cell reconstitution after alpha-beta-depleted transplantation in children. Preparing the TCRbeta library involved the use of unique molecular identifiers. MiXCR, run by TCRdb on the PCR reads, gives a single entry per CDR3 protein. The table has around 450,000 distinct CDR3 sequences, roughly a tenth seen once. Sample: PBMCs, taken before TCRalphabeta/CD19-depleted stem cell transplant. The receptors were gathered from a child under 10 years old with inherited bone marrow failure, due to receive a stem cell transplant.

This clonotype was counted many times. The chain employs TRBV6-5 and TRBJ2-3, with no clear D. Germline V lookup: CDR1 MNHEY, CDR2 SVGAGI. The CDR3 is made up of 13 amino acids. V was clipped by 4 bases and J by 3 bases, with 8 bases between them. The DNA of the CDR3 is TGTGCCAGCAGTTCAAGGGTTACAGATACGCAGTATTTT. Translating it yields CASSSRVTDTQYF.

In its sample, this clonotype was seen many times. The rearrangement links TRBV7-9 to TRBJ1-1; a weak D match, TRBD1 (6 bases). CDR3 size: 15 residues. Germline CDR1 SEHNR, CDR2 FQNEAQ (reference sequence). Trimming shortened V by 1 base and J by 6 bases, and 15 bases separated the two germline ends. The CDR3 DNA sequence: TGTGCCAGCAGCTTAGTAATATCAGGGGACCCTGAAGCTTTCTTT. The encoded protein is CASSLVISGDPEAFF.

This clonotype was seen a few times. V is TRBV18 and J is TRBJ1-1, with D perhaps TRBD1 (6 bases). Germline CDR1 is KGHSH and CDR2 is LQKENI. With 3 bases removed from V and 6 bases from J, the gap between germline ends came to 11 bases. The CDR3 runs to 13 residues. The CDR3 loop is CASSPLRGAEAFF. The DNA of the CDR3 is TGTGCCAGCTCACCTCTAAGGGGGGCTGAAGCTTTCTTT.

This clonotype came up many times. This CDR3 reads CASSYTGSEAFF. The DNA of the CDR3 is TGTGCCAGCAGTTACACGGGCTCTGAAGCTTTCTTT. The chain links TRBV6-5 to TRBJ1-1; D not resolved. Trimming removed 2 bases at V and 6 bases at J, with 7 bases between. Germline CDR1 MNHEY, CDR2 SVGAGI. There are 12 residues in the CDR3.

At least ten counts were recorded for this clonotype. The chain recombines TRBV12-3 or TRBV12-4 with TRBJ2-1, with 9 bases lining up with TRBD1. The junction had 11 bases not matched to a gene; V was cut back by 6 bases and J by 5 bases. This CDR3 comprises 16 residues. CDR3 in amino acids: CASRTRGQGMDNEQFF. The CDR3 DNA is TGTGCCAGCAGGACAAGAGGACAGGGGATGGACAATGAGCAGTTCTTC.

The V gene is TRBV14, the J gene TRBJ1-6; D unresolved. The germline CDR1 and CDR2 sequences are SGHDN and FVKESK. The CDR3 contains 17 residues. V lost 0 bases and J 3 bases, leaving 12 bases between the germline ends. CDR3 in amino acids: CASSQDTRAFYNSPLHF. CDR3 sequence (DNA): TGTGCCAGCAGCCAAGATACGAGGGCTTTCTATAATTCACCCCTCCACTTT.

This clonotype was seen repeatedly, ten times or more. This chain connects TRBV5-1 to TRBJ2-7; D perhaps matches TRBD2 (5 bases). There are 14 residues in the CDR3. The germline V gene has CDR1 SGHRS and CDR2 YFSETQ. Trimming removed 3 bases at V and 3 bases at J, with 13 bases between. In DNA form, the CDR3 reads TGCGCCAGCAGCTCGGGGTCACGGGGCTACGAGCAGTACTTC. Amino acid sequence: CASSSGSRGYEQYF. Based on the CDR3 plus reference TRBV5-1 and TRBJ2-7, the full variable domain is KAGVTQTPRYLIKTRGQQVTLSCSPISGHRSVSWYQQTPGQGLQFLFEYFSETQRNKGNFPGRFSGRQFSNSRSEMNVSTLELGDSALYLCASSSGSRGYEQYFGPGTRLTVT.

The sample holds many counts of this clonotype. The rearrangement links TRBV20-1 to TRBJ2-3, with TRBD2 matching over 13 bases. There are 16 residues in the CDR3. J was trimmed by 3 bases and V by 3 bases; bases with no gene match: 6. CDR1 and CDR2 from the germline V gene are DFQATT and SNEGSKA (reference sequence). The CDR3 reads CSASPRTSGSTDTQYF. CDR3 sequence (DNA): TGCAGTGCTAGTCCCCGGACTAGCGGGAGTACAGATACGCAGTATTTT.

This clonotype has a count of ten or more. An end of the junction does not agree with germline; a read error may underlie this. The rearrangement links TRBV12-3 or TRBV12-4 to TRBJ2-3; the match to TRBD2 covers 10 bases. The CDR3 is made up of 17 amino acids. CDR3 region: CARSLARSSGSRETQYF. The CDR3 region has the DNA TGTGCCCGCAGTTTAGCGAGGTCTAGCGGGAGTAGGGAGACGCAGTATTTT.

This clonotype was picked up many times. This sequence joins TRBV5-1 and TRBJ1-1; D remains ambiguous. V lost 6 bases and J 2 bases, leaving 11 bases between the germline ends. Germline V gene sequence: CDR1 SGHRS, CDR2 YFSETQ. CDR3 length: 13 residues. The CDR3 is CASMSQANTEAFF. The CDR3 DNA follows: TGCGCCAGCATGTCCCAGGCAAACACTGAAGCTTTCTTT.

This clonotype was picked up a small number of times. The chain carries TRBV19 and TRBJ2-1; 8 positions match TRBD2. CDR1 is LNHDA, CDR2 SQIVND, per germline (reference sequence). CDR3 length equals 15 residues. V lost 6 bases to trimming and J lost 7 bases; unmatched junction nucleotides: 11. The DNA of the CDR3 is TGTGCCAGTAGCCCGGGCGGCGGGAGGTCGAATGAGCAGTTCTTC. Encoded protein: CASSPGGGRSNEQFF.

This clonotype was detected a few times. The chain carries TRBV10-2 and TRBJ2-7; 9 bases line up with TRBD2. Germline V gene sequence: CDR1 WSHSY, CDR2 SAAADI. The CDR3 consists of 14 residues. The V gene end was trimmed by 5 bases and the J gene end by 4 bases; junction bases not matched to a gene: 6. The CDR3, as DNA: TGCGCCAGCAGTAGTAGCGGGAGTCAGTACGAGCAGTACTTC. It is translated as CASSSSGSQYEQYF.

V usage is TRBV6-2 or TRBV6-3 and J usage is TRBJ1-5, with a tentative D call TRBD1 (6 bases). From germline, CDR1 is MNHEY and CDR2 SVGEGT. The V end lost 2 bases, the J end lost 0 bases, and 14 bases lay between the germline ends. The CDR3 extends over 17 amino acids. The CDR3 coding sequence is TGTGCCAGCAGTTACGGCCAGGGGACATATAGCAATCAGCCCCAGCATTTT. It specifies CASSYGQGTYSNQPQHF.

This clonotype was seen ten or more times. The gene calls are TRBV28 and TRBJ2-7; unclear D gene. The germline V gene encodes CDR1 MDHEN and CDR2 SYDVKM. V was clipped by 3 bases and J by 3 bases, with 9 bases between them. This CDR3 comprises 13 residues. The CDR3 spells CASSFLLGYEQYF. CDR3 nucleotides: TGTGCCAGCAGTTTTTTGCTCGGCTACGAGCAGTACTTC.

This clonotype occurred many times. The CDR3 protein is CASSRTRTEAFF. For the CDR3, the DNA is TGTGCCAGCAGTAGGACAAGGACTGAAGCTTTCTTT. The chain links TRBV6-5 to TRBJ1-1, with a possible D match to TRBD1 (5 bases). CDR3 length: 12 amino acids. Germline CDR1 is MNHEY and CDR2 is SVGAGI. With 5 bases removed from V and 5 bases from J, the gap between germline ends came to 9 bases.

This clonotype was counted many times. The chain joins TRBV28 to TRBJ2-5; D might be TRBD2 (6 bases). V lost 6 bases and J 5 bases, leaving 19 bases between the germline ends. Per germline, CDR1 MDHEN and CDR2 SYDVKM. This CDR3 is 15 amino acids long. The CDR3 nucleotides are TGTGCCAGCAGAAAGACTTGGGCCCGGGGGGAGACCCAGTACTTC. Its translation: CASRKTWARGETQYF.

This clonotype was found a few times. Here the CDR3 DNA reads TGCGCCAGCAGCCAAGCGTTGGTCCCGGCGGAGACCCAGTACTTC. Translated: CASSQALVPAETQYF. This rearrangement joins TRBV4-3 to TRBJ2-5; D not resolved. From germline, CDR1 is LGHNA and CDR2 YSLEER. This CDR3 has 15 residues. V was shortened by 1 base and J by 5 bases, with 14 bases between the two germline ends.

This clonotype was observed a few times. The chain recombines TRBV9 with TRBJ2-1; 10 nucleotides agree with TRBD2. This CDR3 is 17 amino acids long. V was pared by 2 bases and J by 9 bases, with 14 bases of the junction left unmatched. Germline V CDR1 and CDR2: SGDLS, YYNGEE. CDR3 bases: TGTGCCAGCAGCGTGGATATTTTAGCGGGAGGTGTCGGTGAGCAGTTCTTC. Translated, it gives CASSVDILAGGVGEQFF.

This sequence joins TRBV4-1 and TRBJ2-5, with 7 bases fitting TRBD1. This CDR3 region has 15 residues. Germline CDR1 MGHRA, CDR2 YSYEKL. V was pared by 2 bases and J by 3 bases, with 6 bases of the junction left unmatched. CDR3: CASSQLGQGEETQYF. The CDR3 DNA is TGCGCCAGCAGCCAATTAGGGCAGGGGGAAGAGACCCAGTACTTC.

This clonotype was seen at least ten times. The chain couples TRBV19 to TRBJ1-5, with D perhaps matching TRBD1 (6 bases). The CDR3 runs 16 residues. Trimming pared 3 bases from V and 4 bases from J, leaving 16 bases between. The germline gives CDR1 LNHDA, CDR2 SQIVND (reference sequence). In DNA form, the CDR3 reads TGTGCCAGTAGTATTGGGCTAGGGGGAGCAAATCAGCCCCAGCATTTT. Translated, it gives CASSIGLGGANQPQHF.